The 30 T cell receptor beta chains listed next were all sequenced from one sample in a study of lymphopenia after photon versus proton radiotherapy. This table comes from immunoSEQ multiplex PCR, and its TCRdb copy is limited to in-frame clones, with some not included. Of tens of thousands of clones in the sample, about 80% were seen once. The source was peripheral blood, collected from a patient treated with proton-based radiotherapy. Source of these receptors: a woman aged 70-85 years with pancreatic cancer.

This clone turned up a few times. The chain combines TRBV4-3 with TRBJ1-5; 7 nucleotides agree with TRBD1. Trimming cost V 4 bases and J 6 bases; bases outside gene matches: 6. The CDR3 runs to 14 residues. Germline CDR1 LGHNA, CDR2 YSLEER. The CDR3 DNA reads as TGCGCCAGCAGCCTTGAGACAGGGTCTCAGCCCCAGCATTTT. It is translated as CASSLETGSQPQHF.

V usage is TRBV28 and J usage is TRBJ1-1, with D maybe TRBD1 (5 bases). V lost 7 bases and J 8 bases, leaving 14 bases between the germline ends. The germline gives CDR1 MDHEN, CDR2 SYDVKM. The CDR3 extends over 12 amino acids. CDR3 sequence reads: CASIPRGQEAFF. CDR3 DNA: TGTGCCAGCATTCCGAGGGGTCAAGAAGCTTTCTTT. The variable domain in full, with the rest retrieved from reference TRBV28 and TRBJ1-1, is DVKVTQSSRYLVKRTGEKVFLECVQDMDHENMFWYRQDPGLGLRLIYFSYDVKMKEKGDIPEGYSVSREKKERFSLILESASTNQTSMYLCASIPRGQEAFFGQGTRLTVV.

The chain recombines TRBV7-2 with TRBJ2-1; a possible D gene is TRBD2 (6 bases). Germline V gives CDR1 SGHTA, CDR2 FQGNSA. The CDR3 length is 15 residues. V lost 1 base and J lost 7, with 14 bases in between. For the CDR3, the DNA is TGTGCCAGCAGCTTAGATTTTTCGGGAGATAATGAGCAGTTCTTC. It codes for CASSLDFSGDNEQFF.

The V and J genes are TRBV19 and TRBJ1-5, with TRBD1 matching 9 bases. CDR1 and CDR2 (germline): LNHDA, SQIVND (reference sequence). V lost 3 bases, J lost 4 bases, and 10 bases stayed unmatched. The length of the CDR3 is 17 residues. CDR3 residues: CASSIPTGGLLNQPQHF. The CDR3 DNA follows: TGTGCCAGTAGTATCCCGACAGGGGGACTCCTAAATCAGCCCCAGCATTTT.

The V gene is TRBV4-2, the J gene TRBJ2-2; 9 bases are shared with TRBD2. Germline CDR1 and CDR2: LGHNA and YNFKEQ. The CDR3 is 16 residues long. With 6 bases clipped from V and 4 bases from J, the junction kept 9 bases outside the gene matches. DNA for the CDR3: TGTGCCAGCAGGCCCGGGACTAGCAGTGCCACCGGGGAGCTGTTTTTT. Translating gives CASRPGTSSATGELFF.

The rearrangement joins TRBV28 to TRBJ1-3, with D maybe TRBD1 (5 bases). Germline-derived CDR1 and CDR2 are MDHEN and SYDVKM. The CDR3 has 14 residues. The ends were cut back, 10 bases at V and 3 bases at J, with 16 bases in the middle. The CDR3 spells CATRTGGNGNTIYF. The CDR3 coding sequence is TGTGCCACCAGAACCGGGGGGAATGGAAACACCATATATTTT.

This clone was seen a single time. In nucleotides, the CDR3 is TGTGCCAGCTCACCGGGCTTACAAGAGACCCAGTACTTC. This translates into CASSPGLQETQYF. V usage is TRBV18 and J usage is TRBJ2-5, with D unresolved. V was shortened by 3 bases and J by 2 bases, with 7 bases between the two germline ends. This CDR3 has 13 residues. Germline values: CDR1 KGHSH, CDR2 LQKENI.

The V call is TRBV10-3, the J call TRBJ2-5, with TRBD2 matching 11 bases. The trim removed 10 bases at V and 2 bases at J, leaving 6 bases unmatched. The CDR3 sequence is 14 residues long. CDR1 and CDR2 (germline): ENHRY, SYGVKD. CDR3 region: CATRLAGSQETQYF. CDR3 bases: TGTGCCACAAGACTAGCGGGATCACAAGAGACCCAGTACTTC.

The CDR3 coding sequence is TGTGCCAGTAGTATGAGGGGCGGGGGGAACACTGAAGCTTTCTTT. It is translated as CASSMRGGGNTEAFF. The rearrangement links TRBV19 to TRBJ1-1; TRBD1 is a possible D gene (5 bases). This CDR3 has 15 residues. With 3 bases removed from V and 1 base from J, the gap between germline ends came to 12 bases. The germline CDR1 and CDR2 sequences are LNHDA and SQIVND (reference sequence).

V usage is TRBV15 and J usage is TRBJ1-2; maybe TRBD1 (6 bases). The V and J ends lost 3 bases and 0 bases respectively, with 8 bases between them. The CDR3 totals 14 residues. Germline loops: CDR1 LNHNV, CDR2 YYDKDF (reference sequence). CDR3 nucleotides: TGTGCCACCAGCAGCGACAGGACTAACTATGGCTACACCTTC. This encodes CATSSDRTNYGYTF.

The CDR3 spells CASSQDLHGSGNTIYF. The CDR3 DNA is TGCGCCAGCAGCCAAGATCTGCACGGCTCTGGAAACACCATATATTTT. The rearrangement joins TRBV4-3 to TRBJ1-3; D remains unclear. This CDR3 has 16 amino acids. Germline values: CDR1 LGHNA, CDR2 YSLEER. Trimming shortened V by 0 bases and J by 0 bases, and 9 bases separated the two germline ends.

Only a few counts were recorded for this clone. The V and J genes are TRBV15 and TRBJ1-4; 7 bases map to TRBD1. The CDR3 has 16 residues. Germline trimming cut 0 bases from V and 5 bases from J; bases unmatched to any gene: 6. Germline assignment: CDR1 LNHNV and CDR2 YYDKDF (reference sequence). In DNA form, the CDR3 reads TGTGCCACCAGCAGAGACCGACAGGGTAGCAATGAAAAACTGTTTTTT. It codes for CATSRDRQGSNEKLFF.

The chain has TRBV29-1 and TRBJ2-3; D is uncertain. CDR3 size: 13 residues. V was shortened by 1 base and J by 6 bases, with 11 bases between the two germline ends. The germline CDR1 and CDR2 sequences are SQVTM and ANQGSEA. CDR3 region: CSVEGGYRDTQYF. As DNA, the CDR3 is TGCAGCGTTGAAGGCGGCTACCGGGATACGCAGTATTTT.

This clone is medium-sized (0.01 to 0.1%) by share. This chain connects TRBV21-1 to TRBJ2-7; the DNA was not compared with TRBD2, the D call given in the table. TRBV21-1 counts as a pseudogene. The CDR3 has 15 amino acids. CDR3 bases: TGTGCCAGCAGCAGGGCGGGCAGGATCCCCTACGAGCAGTACTTC. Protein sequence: CASSRAGRIPYEQYF.

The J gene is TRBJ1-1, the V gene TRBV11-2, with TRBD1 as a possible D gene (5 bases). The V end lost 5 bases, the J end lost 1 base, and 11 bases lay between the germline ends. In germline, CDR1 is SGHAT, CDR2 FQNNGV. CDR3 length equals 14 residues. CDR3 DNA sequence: TGTGCCAGCAGCACTCAGGGCCAGAACACTGAAGCTTTCTTT. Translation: CASSTQGQNTEAFF.

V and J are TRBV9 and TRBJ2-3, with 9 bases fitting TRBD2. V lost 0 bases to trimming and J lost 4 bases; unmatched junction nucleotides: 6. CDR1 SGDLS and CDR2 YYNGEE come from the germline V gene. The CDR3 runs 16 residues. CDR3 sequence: CASSVGGGRASDTQYF. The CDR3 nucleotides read TGTGCCAGCAGCGTAGGGGGCGGGAGGGCCTCAGATACGCAGTATTTT.

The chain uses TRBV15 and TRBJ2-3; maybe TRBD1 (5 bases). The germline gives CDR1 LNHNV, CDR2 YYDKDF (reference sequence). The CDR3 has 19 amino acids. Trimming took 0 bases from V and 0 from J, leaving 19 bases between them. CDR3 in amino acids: CATSRDRGDSRTSTDTQYF. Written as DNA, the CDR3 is TGTGCCACCAGCAGAGATAGGGGCGACTCCCGTACTAGCACAGATACGCAGTATTTT. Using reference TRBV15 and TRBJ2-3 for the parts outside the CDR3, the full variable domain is DAMVIQNPRYQVTQFGKPVTLSCSQTLNHNVMYWYQQKSSQAPKLLFHYYDKDFNNEADTPDNFQSRRPNTSFCFLDIRSPGLGDTAMYLCATSRDRGDSRTSTDTQYFGPGTRLTVL.

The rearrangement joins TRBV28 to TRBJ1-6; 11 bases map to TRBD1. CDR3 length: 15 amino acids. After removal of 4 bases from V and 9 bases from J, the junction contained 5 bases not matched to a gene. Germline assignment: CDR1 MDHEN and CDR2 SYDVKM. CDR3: CASSSGQGASSPLHF. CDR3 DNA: TGTGCCAGCAGTTCCGGACAGGGGGCCTCTTCACCCCTCCACTTT.

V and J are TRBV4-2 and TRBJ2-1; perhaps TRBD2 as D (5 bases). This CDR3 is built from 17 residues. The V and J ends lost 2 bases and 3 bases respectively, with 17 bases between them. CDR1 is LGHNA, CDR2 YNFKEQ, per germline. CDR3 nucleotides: TGTGCCAGCAGCCAAATCTCCTCGTCGGGGATCTACAATGAGCAGTTCTTC. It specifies CASSQISSSGIYNEQFF.

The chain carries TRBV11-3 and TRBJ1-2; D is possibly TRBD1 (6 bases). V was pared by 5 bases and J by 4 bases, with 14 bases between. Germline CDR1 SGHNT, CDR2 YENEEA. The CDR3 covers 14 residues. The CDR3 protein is CASSGSDRTYGYTF. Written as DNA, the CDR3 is TGTGCCAGCAGCGGATCGGACAGAACCTATGGCTACACCTTC.

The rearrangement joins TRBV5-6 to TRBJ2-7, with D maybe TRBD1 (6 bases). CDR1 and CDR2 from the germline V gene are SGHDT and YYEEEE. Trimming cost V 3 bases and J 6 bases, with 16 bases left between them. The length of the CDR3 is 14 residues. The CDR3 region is CASSSIEGVREQYF. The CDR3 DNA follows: TGTGCCAGCAGCTCAATCGAGGGGGTACGCGAGCAGTACTTC.

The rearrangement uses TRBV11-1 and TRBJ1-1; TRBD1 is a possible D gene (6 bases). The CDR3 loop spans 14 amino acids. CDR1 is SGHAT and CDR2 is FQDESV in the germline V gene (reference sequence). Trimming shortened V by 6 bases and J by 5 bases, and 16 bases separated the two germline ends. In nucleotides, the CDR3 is TGTGCCAGCAGACCTACAGGGCTTGGTACTGAAGCTTTCTTT. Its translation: CASRPTGLGTEAFF.

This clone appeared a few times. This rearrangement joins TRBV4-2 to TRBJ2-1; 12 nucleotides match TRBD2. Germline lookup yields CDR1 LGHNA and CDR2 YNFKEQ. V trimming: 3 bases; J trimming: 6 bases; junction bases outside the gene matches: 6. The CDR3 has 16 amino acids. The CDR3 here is CASSQVTSGRINEQFF. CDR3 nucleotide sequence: TGTGCCAGCAGCCAGGTGACTAGCGGGAGAATCAATGAGCAGTTCTTC.

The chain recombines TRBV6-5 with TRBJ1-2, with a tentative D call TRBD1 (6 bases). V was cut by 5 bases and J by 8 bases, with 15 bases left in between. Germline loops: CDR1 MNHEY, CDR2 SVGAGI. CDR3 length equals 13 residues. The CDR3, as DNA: TGTGCCAGCAGTACCGGGACAATGAGAGGCTACACCTTC. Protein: CASSTGTMRGYTF.

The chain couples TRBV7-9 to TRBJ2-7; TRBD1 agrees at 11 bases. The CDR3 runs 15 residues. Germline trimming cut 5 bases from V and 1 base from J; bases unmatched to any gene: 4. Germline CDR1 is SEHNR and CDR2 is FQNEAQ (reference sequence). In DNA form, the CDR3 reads TGTGCCAGCAGCCCGGGACAGGGGGTGTCCTACGAGCAGTACTTC. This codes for CASSPGQGVSYEQYF.

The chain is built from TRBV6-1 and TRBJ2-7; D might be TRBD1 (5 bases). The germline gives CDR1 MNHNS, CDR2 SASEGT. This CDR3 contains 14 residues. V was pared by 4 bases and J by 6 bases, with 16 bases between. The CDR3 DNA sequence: TGTGCCAGCAGTGTGGGCAGGGTAGGTCTCGAGCAGTACTTC. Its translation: CASSVGRVGLEQYF.

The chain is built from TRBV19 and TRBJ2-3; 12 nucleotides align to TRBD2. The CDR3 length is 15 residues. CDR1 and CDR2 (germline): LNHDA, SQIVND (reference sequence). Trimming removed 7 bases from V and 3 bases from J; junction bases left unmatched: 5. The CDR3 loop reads CASITTSGRTDTQYF. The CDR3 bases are TGTGCCAGTATTACGACTAGCGGGAGAACAGATACGCAGTATTTT.

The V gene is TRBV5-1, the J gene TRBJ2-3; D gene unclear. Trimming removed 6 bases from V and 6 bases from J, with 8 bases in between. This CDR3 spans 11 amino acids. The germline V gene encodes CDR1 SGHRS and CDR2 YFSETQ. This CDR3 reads CASTGSDTQYF. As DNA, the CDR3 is TGCGCCAGCACCGGATCGGATACGCAGTATTTT.

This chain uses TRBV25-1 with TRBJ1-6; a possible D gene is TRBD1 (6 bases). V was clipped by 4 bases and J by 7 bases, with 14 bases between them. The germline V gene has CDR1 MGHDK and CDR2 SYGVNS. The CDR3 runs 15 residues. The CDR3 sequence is CASSGPTGLNSPLHF. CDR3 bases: TGTGCCAGCAGTGGACCGACAGGACTCAATTCACCCCTCCACTTT.

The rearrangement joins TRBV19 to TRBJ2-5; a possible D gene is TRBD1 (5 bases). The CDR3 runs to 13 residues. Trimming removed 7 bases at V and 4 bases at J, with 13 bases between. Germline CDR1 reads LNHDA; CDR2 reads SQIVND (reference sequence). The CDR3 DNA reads TGTGCCAGTAACCAGGGAAGGCGAGAGACCCAGTACTTC. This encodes CASNQGRRETQYF. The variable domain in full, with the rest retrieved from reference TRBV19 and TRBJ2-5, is DGGITQSPKYLFRKEGQNVTLSCEQNLNHDAMYWYRQDPGQGLRLIYYSQIVNDFQKGDIAEGYSVSREKKESFPLTVTSAQKNPTAFYLCASNQGRRETQYFGPGTRLLVL.